This record looks at one T cell receptor (beta chain) sequence and its context. Its target is unknown. CDR1 is SNHLY and CDR2 is FYNNEI in the germline V gene. The CDR3 runs to 13 residues. V lost 6 bases and J lost 7, with 12 bases in between. This specimen belongs to a study of T cells in localized non-small cell lung cancer. Findings and caveats of the study: Measurement of T cell clonality placed uninvolved adjacent lung highest, above the level in tumor.

Clones were read by immunoSEQ multiplex PCR, and TCRdb kept only the in-frame ones, dropping some. The sample gives 65,000 to 80,000 clones, approximately 84% of which show up once; roughly 1.4% is in the top ten. The rearrangement joins TRBV2 to TRBJ2-2; no clear D. The sequencing used peripheral blood, collected before any cancer treatment. The origin of this receptor is a female donor aged 60 or older with stage I lung adenocarcinoma. CDR3 DNA sequence: TGTGCCAGCAGGACTCAGGTGGGCGGGGAGCTGTTTTTT. It yields the protein CASRTQVGGELFF.